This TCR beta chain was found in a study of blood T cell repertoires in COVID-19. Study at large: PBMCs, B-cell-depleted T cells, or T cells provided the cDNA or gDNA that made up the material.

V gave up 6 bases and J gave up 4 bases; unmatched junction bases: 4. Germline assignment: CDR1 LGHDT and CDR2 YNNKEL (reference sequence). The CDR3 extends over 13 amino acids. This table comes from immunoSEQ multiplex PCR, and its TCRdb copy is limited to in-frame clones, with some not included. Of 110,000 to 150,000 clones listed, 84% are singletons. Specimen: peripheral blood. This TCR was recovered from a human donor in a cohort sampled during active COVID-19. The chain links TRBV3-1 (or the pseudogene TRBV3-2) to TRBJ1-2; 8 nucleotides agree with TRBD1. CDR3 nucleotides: TGTGCCAGCAGTCGGACAGGGTCCTATGGCTACACCTTC. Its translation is CASSRTGSYGYTF.